The 25 T cell receptor beta chains presented below share a single source sample, sequenced in a study of CD8 T cells in Susac syndrome. When the RNA was reverse transcribed, random hexamers were used with an input of roughly 0.45 to 1 ug. One entry per CDR3 protein results from TCRdb running MiXCR on the immunoSEQ multiplex PCR reads. The sample has approximately 110,000 distinct CDR3 sequences, more than 90% seen once. Material: CD4+ T cells from PBMCs. The source is a human donor in good health.

The rearrangement joins TRBV3-1 to TRBJ2-1; D might be TRBD2 (6 bases). Germline CDR1 is LGHDT and CDR2 is YNNKEL (reference sequence). There are 16 residues in the CDR3. V was trimmed by 4 bases and J by 7 bases, leaving 20 bases between them. The CDR3 region is CASSPRDSRGVNEQFF. The CDR3 bases are TGTGCCAGCAGCCCCCGGGACTCACGAGGAGTGAATGAGCAGTTCTTC.

V is TRBV7-9 and J is TRBJ2-3; possibly TRBD2 for D (6 bases). This CDR3 spans 14 amino acids. Per germline, CDR1 SEHNR and CDR2 FQNEAQ (reference sequence). Trimming took 11 bases from V and 4 from J, leaving 19 bases between them. The DNA of the CDR3 is TGTGCCTCGATTAGGGACGGGGGACCAGATACGCAGTATTTT. Protein: CASIRDGGPDTQYF. Using reference TRBV7-9 and TRBJ2-3 for the parts outside the CDR3, the full variable domain is DTGVSQNPRHKITKRGQNVTFRCDPISEHNRLYWYRQTLGQGPEFLTYFQNEAQLEKSRLLSDRFSAERPKGSFSTLEIQRTEQGDSAMYLCASIRDGGPDTQYFGPGTRLTVL.

The chain links TRBV29-1 to TRBJ1-1; unclear D gene. V was clipped by 2 bases and J by 2 bases, with 15 bases between them. Germline-derived CDR1 and CDR2 are SQVTM and ANQGSEA. This CDR3 contains 15 residues. This CDR3 is CSVELGNWYNTEAFF. CDR3 bases: TGCAGCGTTGAATTAGGGAATTGGTACAACACTGAAGCTTTCTTT.

V is TRBV29-1 and J is TRBJ2-7, with D perhaps matching TRBD1 (6 bases). The CDR3 length is 13 residues. In germline, CDR1 is SQVTM, CDR2 ANQGSEA. Trimming took off 1 base at V and 4 bases at J, with 11 bases between the two ends. CDR3 residues: CSVEGGGLYEQYF. The CDR3 DNA reads TGCAGCGTTGAAGGTGGGGGCCTGTACGAGCAGTACTTC.

The J gene is TRBJ1-4, the V gene TRBV19, with D possibly matching TRBD1 (6 bases). V lost 7 bases and J 4 bases, leaving 13 bases between the germline ends. This CDR3 region has 14 residues. The germline CDR1 and CDR2 sequences are LNHDA and SQIVND (reference sequence). CDR3 region: CASKGGRVNEKLFF. CDR3 bases: TGTGCCAGTAAGGGGGGGCGCGTTAATGAAAAACTGTTTTTT.

V is TRBV29-1 and J is TRBJ1-2; D might be TRBD1 (6 bases). Germline V gives CDR1 SQVTM, CDR2 ANQGSEA. The CDR3 contains 14 residues. Trimming took 0 bases from V and 5 from J, leaving 13 bases between them. The CDR3 loop reads CSVEDVQGRYGYTF. The CDR3 DNA is TGCAGCGTTGAAGATGTGCAGGGGCGGTATGGCTACACCTTC.

J is TRBJ1-1 and V is TRBV4-1; D is ambiguous. CDR3 length: 18 residues. Germline V gene sequence: CDR1 MGHRA, CDR2 YSYEKL. Trimming left V 4 bases short and J 2 bases short, with 23 bases between. CDR3 DNA sequence: TGCGCCAGCAGCCCATACATATGGTCTATCCAATCAAACACTGAAGCTTTCTTT. Protein sequence: CASSPYIWSIQSNTEAFF.

The CDR3 DNA reads TGTGCCAGTACCCTCATGGGCTCCGGGGGGTATGGCTACACCTTC. Protein product: CASTLMGSGGYGYTF. The rearrangement joins TRBV19 to TRBJ1-2; TRBD1 is a possible D gene (5 bases). V lost 7 bases, J lost 5 bases, and 20 bases lay in between. In germline, CDR1 is LNHDA, CDR2 SQIVND (reference sequence). The CDR3 is 15 residues long.

The chain uses TRBV6-2 or TRBV6-3 and TRBJ2-5, with 7 bases that match TRBD1. Germline assignment: CDR1 MNHEY and CDR2 SVGEGT. The CDR3 runs to 11 residues. J was trimmed by 9 bases and V by 2 bases; bases with no gene match: 0. The CDR3 DNA reads as TGTGCCAGCAGTTACCAGGGGGCCCAGTACTTC. It translates to CASSYQGAQYF.

The V and J genes are TRBV5-1 and TRBJ1-4; 7 bases fit TRBD1. Germline V gene lookup returns CDR1 SGHRS and CDR2 YFSETQ. The CDR3 runs 15 residues. V dropped 4 bases and J dropped 8; count of bases not matched to a gene: 11. The CDR3 DNA follows: TGCGCCAGCAGCCCCCCTACAGGGGCGCCCGAAAAACTGTTTTTT. It encodes CASSPPTGAPEKLFF.

V usage is TRBV5-6 and J usage is TRBJ1-5, with D possibly matching TRBD1 (6 bases). Trimming removed 4 bases from V and 6 bases from J, with 8 bases in between. This CDR3 spans 12 amino acids. CDR1 and CDR2 from the germline V gene are SGHDT and YYEEEE. The CDR3 DNA reads as TGTGCCAGCAGCAAACAGGGTCAGCCCCAGCATTTT. Amino acid sequence: CASSKQGQPQHF.

The chain is built from TRBV4-1 and TRBJ1-3, with D unresolved. V was cut by 3 bases and J by 0 bases, with 6 bases left in between. The CDR3 runs to 14 residues. Germline assignment: CDR1 MGHRA and CDR2 YSYEKL. CDR3 sequence (DNA): TGCGCCAGCAGCCAGGGGAACTCTGGAAACACCATATATTTT. This gives the protein CASSQGNSGNTIYF.

The gene calls are TRBV25-1 and TRBJ2-6; TRBD2 might be the D (5 bases). Germline-derived CDR1 and CDR2 are MGHDK and SYGVNS. The length of the CDR3 is 18 residues. Trimming removed 3 bases at V and 2 bases at J, with 17 bases between. The CDR3 DNA reads as TGTGCCAGCAGTGAGGAGCGGACCATCCGCCCTGGGGCCAACGTCCTGACTTTC. Translation gives CASSEERTIRPGANVLTF.

This sequence joins TRBV20-1 and TRBJ2-7; 10 bases fit TRBD2. Per germline, CDR1 DFQATT and CDR2 SNEGSKA (reference sequence). The CDR3 has 13 residues. The trim removed 6 bases at V and 2 bases at J, leaving 4 bases unmatched. The CDR3 nucleotides are TGCAGTGCCTGGACTAGCGGACCCTACGAGCAGTACTTC. Protein product: CSAWTSGPYEQYF.

The chain couples TRBV6-5 to TRBJ2-7; 7 bases fit TRBD2. CDR1 and CDR2 from the germline V gene are MNHEY and SVGAGI. The length of the CDR3 is 14 residues. V lost 4 bases to trimming and J lost 3 bases; unmatched junction nucleotides: 6. DNA for the CDR3: TGTGCCAGCAGTTCCGTCCGCGGGAGCTACGAGCAGTACTTC. Translation: CASSSVRGSYEQYF.

The rearrangement uses TRBV29-1 and TRBJ2-7, with 10 bases identical to TRBD2. Germline CDR1 and CDR2: SQVTM and ANQGSEA. The CDR3 totals 13 residues. V shed 4 bases and J 4 bases; nucleotides not matched to a gene: 4. Here the CDR3 reads CSVVAGGTYEQYF. The CDR3 DNA is TGCAGCGTTGTAGCGGGAGGTACGTACGAGCAGTACTTC.

This chain links TRBV5-6 with TRBJ2-1; TRBD2 matches at 8 bases. Germline V CDR1 and CDR2: SGHDT, YYEEEE. The V segment lost 0 bases and the J segment 2 bases; nucleotides outside the gene matches: 4. The CDR3 sequence is 16 residues long. The CDR3 sequence: CASSLARRGAYNEQFF. In nucleotides, the CDR3 is TGTGCCAGCAGCTTGGCTCGGCGGGGGGCCTACAATGAGCAGTTCTTC.

The V call is TRBV16, the J call TRBJ2-7, with D perhaps matching TRBD1 (7 bases). Deletions cut 2 bases from V and 0 bases from J, with 11 bases between. The CDR3 is 15 amino acids. CDR1 is KGHSY and CDR2 is FQNENV in the germline V gene. CDR3 bases: TGTGCCAGCAGCCAACCAGGGGGGAGCTCCTACGAGCAGTACTTC. It codes for CASSQPGGSSYEQYF.

This chain joins TRBV19 and TRBJ2-5, with 7 bases identical to TRBD1. V trimming: 3 bases; J trimming: 1 base; junction bases outside the gene matches: 2. This CDR3 spans 14 amino acids. Germline CDR1 is LNHDA and CDR2 is SQIVND (reference sequence). The CDR3: CASSIWDSQETQYF. The CDR3, as DNA: TGTGCCAGTAGTATTTGGGACAGCCAAGAGACCCAGTACTTC.

This sequence joins TRBV29-1 and TRBJ2-2; D not certain. CDR3 size: 13 residues. The V gene's germline CDR1 is SQVTM and CDR2 ANQGSEA. The ends were cut back, 7 bases at V and 1 base at J, with 10 bases in the middle. CDR3 nucleotide sequence: TGCAGCGCTCGGACGCAGAACACCGGGGAGCTGTTTTTT. Protein product: CSARTQNTGELFF.

Only one count was recorded for this clonotype. The chain links TRBV6-2 or TRBV6-3 to TRBJ2-1, with 8 nucleotides matching TRBD2. The CDR3 runs to 16 residues. Looked up from germline, CDR1 is MNHEY and CDR2 is SVGEGT. Trimming removed 5 bases from V and 4 bases from J; junction bases left unmatched: 10. The CDR3 sequence: CASSQVGGRIYNEQFF. The CDR3 region has the DNA TGTGCCAGCAGTCAAGTGGGCGGGAGGATTTACAATGAGCAGTTCTTC.

V gene TRBV2 combines with J gene TRBJ1-2; D ambiguous. Germline lookup yields CDR1 SNHLY and CDR2 FYNNEI. The CDR3 loop spans 12 amino acids. V was cut by 3 bases and J by 7 bases, with 9 bases left in between. The CDR3 is CASSDMAAGYTF. CDR3 nucleotide sequence: TGTGCCAGCAGTGATATGGCGGCTGGCTACACCTTC.

This clonotype was detected only once. The V gene is TRBV14, the J gene TRBJ2-2; D gene ambiguous. Germline V gives CDR1 SGHDN, CDR2 FVKESK. With 0 bases removed from V and 7 bases from J, the gap between germline ends came to 12 bases. The CDR3 is made up of 15 amino acids. The DNA of the CDR3 is TGTGCCAGCAGCCAAGATATTCCTCCTTACGGGGAGCTGTTTTTT. This translates into CASSQDIPPYGELFF.

This sequence joins TRBV4-1 and TRBJ2-2; 7 nucleotides match TRBD2. Germline V lookup: CDR1 MGHRA, CDR2 YSYEKL. The J segment lost 7 bases and the V segment lost 10 bases, leaving 9 bases of the junction unmatched. This CDR3 comprises 13 residues. The CDR3 here is CATAYGRGGELFF. CDR3 DNA sequence: TGCGCCACCGCCTATGGGAGGGGCGGGGAGCTGTTTTTT.

The chain has TRBV12-3 or TRBV12-4 and TRBJ1-1; D remains ambiguous. V lost 8 bases, J lost 5 bases, and 9 bases lay in between. This CDR3 has 11 amino acids. DNA of the CDR3: TGTGCCAGCCGCCCCCGGACTGAAGCTTTCTTT. Protein sequence: CASRPRTEAFF.